The rows below give T cell receptor beta chains drawn from one sample of a study of blood T cell repertoires in COVID-19. Clones were sequenced by immunoSEQ multiplex PCR, and TCRdb holds only the in-frame ones, with some missing. The sample has about 270,000 clones, approximately 83% seen once. What was sequenced was peripheral blood. The receptors were sampled from a woman in her forties or fifties who had recovered from COVID-19. The CDR3 runs from the conserved cysteine through the conserved F or W. D genes are given only for firm matches. Rows may omit the clone size; those that give it use once, few, many or a size class.

TRBJ1-2,15,TRBV3-1/TRBV3-2,-,-,CASSTLGAPQGGYTF,TGTGCCAGCAGCACCCTCGGGGCTCCCCAGGGGGGCTACACCTTC
TRBJ2-7,13,TRBV7-9,-,-,CASSLVFSDEQYF,TGTGCCAGCAGCTTAGTGTTTAGTGACGAGCAGTACTTC
TRBJ2-7,17,TRBV18,-,TRBD2,CASSPNSGRMGAQEQYF,TGTGCCAGCTCACCGAATAGCGGGAGGATGGGTGCTCAAGAGCAGTACTTC
TRBJ2-7,14,TRBV28,-,-,CASSLTANPYEQYF,TGTGCCAGCAGTTTAACAGCCAACCCCTACGAGCAGTACTTC
TRBJ1-5,16,TRBV5-6,-,-,CASSLKAWAGDQPQHF,TGTGCCAGCAGCTTGAAGGCTTGGGCGGGCGATCAGCCCCAGCATTTT
TRBJ2-2,16,TRBV18,-,TRBD1,CASSPGTGINTGELFF,TGTGCCAGCTCACCCGGGACAGGGATCAACACCGGGGAGCTGTTTTTT
TRBJ1-4,20,TRBV28,-,TRBD1,CASSFGRITGTGLRNEKLFF,TGTGCCAGCAGTTTCGGTCGAATAACCGGGACAGGGCTCCGGAATGAAAAACTGTTTTTT
TRBJ1-2,15,TRBV30,once,-,CAWSPAGGNNYGYTF,TGTGCCTGGAGCCCCGCCGGCGGGAACAACTATGGCTACACCTTC
TRBJ1-2,15,TRBV4-1,-,-,CASSEGQVTAYGYTF,TGCGCCAGCAGCGAAGGGCAGGTAACAGCCTATGGCTACACCTTC
TRBJ1-2,15,TRBV10-1,-,TRBD1,CASSDKGAANYGYTF,TGCGCCAGCAGTGATAAGGGGGCAGCTAACTATGGCTACACCTTC